This T cell receptor beta chain was captured by sequencing in a study of OX40 agonist ivuxolimab in advanced cancers. At the level of the study: Participants averaged approximately 65 years of age (range about 23 to 80) and were 82.7% male.

Findings and caveats of the study: In the expanded peripheral T cells, antigen specificity was never determined.

A note on this clone: Its antigen is not known.

Using immunoSEQ multiplex PCR, the repertoire was profiled, and TCRdb retains in-frame clones only, with some absent. The sample contains about 20,000 clones, approximately 90% of which appear only once. This CDR3 is built from 12 residues. The germline CDR1 and CDR2 sequences are SGHDT and YYEEEE. V lost 0 bases and J 7 bases, leaving 5 bases between the germline ends. The receptor was isolated from an adult with an advanced solid tumor such as melanoma, head and neck, liver or kidney cancer. The sequencing used CD4+ or CD8+ T cells sorted from blood, collected in a trial of the OX40 agonist ivuxolimab. The chain recombines TRBV5-6 with TRBJ2-1; no firm D call. CDR3 region: CASSLAMNEQFF. Here the CDR3 DNA reads TGTGCCAGCAGCTTGGCTATGAATGAGCAGTTCTTC.